These 2 T cell receptor beta chains originate from one sample sequenced in a study of T-cell reconstitution after alpha-beta-depleted transplantation in children (TCRdb year 2016). Library preparation was by PCR. The run used an Illumina HiSeq 2500. Molecular barcoding was employed in the preparation of TCR libraries, with unique molecular identifiers being used to normalize TCRbeta repertoire quantification. The public reads were reprocessed in TCRdb via fastp at Q25 and MiXCR, keeping in-frame beta chains. Each CDR3 protein gets just one entry, which takes the most common genes and DNA from the rows behind it. Here the sample has about 370,000 distinct CDR3 sequences; just over 20% occur a single time. Of the sample, approximately 3.9% falls within the top ten clones. The sequencing here drew on PBMCs from the stem cell graft donor, taken from the stem cell graft. These TCRs come from a human donor who donated a stem cell graft to a child with acute myeloid leukemia.

CDR3 sequence (DNA): TGTGCCATCGCCTCGACGGGAGGGGCCCAAGAGACCCAGTACTTC. This codes for CAIASTGGAQETQYF. The chain employs TRBV10-3 and TRBJ2-5; 8 bases match TRBD2. Germline V gives CDR1 ENHRY, CDR2 SYGVKD. The V segment lost 8 bases and the J segment 1 base; nucleotides outside the gene matches: 9. This CDR3 is 15 amino acids long.

The table lists this clonotype with many counts. V usage is TRBV12-3 or TRBV12-4 and J usage is TRBJ2-2; no reliable D call. Trimming pared 7 bases from V and 4 bases from J, leaving 10 bases between. The CDR3 has 13 amino acids. The CDR3 loop reads CASTVTPTGELFF. CDR3 nucleotide sequence: TGTGCCAGCACCGTGACTCCCACCGGGGAGCTGTTTTTT.